This T cell receptor (beta chain) was retrieved from a study of Ad26.COV2.S vaccination and SARS-CoV-2 variants. CDR1 MNHEY and CDR2 SVGAGI come from the germline V gene. Trimming removed 7 bases from V and 2 bases from J; junction bases left unmatched: 6. The length of the CDR3 is 14 residues. Profiled with immunoSEQ multiplex PCR; TCRdb holds only in-frame clones, not every one. The table includes around 500,000 clones, about nine tenths detected once. Treatment defined: about 20 received Ad26.COV2.S at low or high dose, single or two shots; 5 received placebo; per-sample allocation not given. Material that was analyzed had been drawn on day 63 after the first vaccine or placebo injection. General observations from the study: Responses of T cells in total may have been underestimated by the TCR breadth and depth analyses.

Remarks on this clone: As yet, its antigen is unknown.

The clonotype comes from a person aged 18-60 years who received the Ad26.COV2.S COVID-19 vaccine or a placebo. The sample in question was peripheral blood, obtained in a trial of Ad26.COV2.S vaccine versus placebo. This chain uses TRBV6-5 with TRBJ2-3; 7 bases agree with TRBD1. CDR3 in DNA: TGTGCCAGCATCGAGGGGGCAGCCACAGATACGCAGTATTTT. This encodes CASIEGAATDTQYF.